This T cell receptor (beta chain) was profiled in a study of cytomegalovirus exposure and HLA in healthy donors. The wider study: Earlier work reported 117 million unique TCR beta sequences from 150 million to 200 million T cells. Approximately 77 million unique TCRs from HLA-typed donors were held in an early release of data. General observations from the study: Accurate predictions that matched the HLA-A and HLA-B alleles of most subjects were reportedly made from TCR beta sequences. Across donors, sequencing depth was assumed by presence/absence analyses to be roughly uniform.

This CDR3 is 14 amino acids long. Germline V gives CDR1 LNHDA, CDR2 SQIVND (reference sequence). Trimming at V came to 4 bases and at J to 4 bases, leaving 4 bases not matched to a gene. The PCR contained 60 Vbeta and 13 Jbeta primers. This table comes from immunoSEQ multiplex PCR, and its TCRdb copy is limited to in-frame clones, with some not included. The table shows roughly 190,000 clones, with over 70% occurring only once. A note on this clone: As yet, its antigen is unknown.

The sequencing input was PBMCs. The chain is built from TRBV19 and TRBJ1-1, with 9 nucleotides matching TRBD1. The sequence came from a female donor in good health and CMV-seronegative. CDR3 sequence: CASSRDRVGTEAFF. CDR3 in DNA: TGTGCCAGTAGTAGGGACAGGGTGGGCACTGAAGCTTTCTTT. Filled out from reference TRBV19 and TRBJ1-1, the complete variable domain reads DGGITQSPKYLFRKEGQNVTLSCEQNLNHDAMYWYRQDPGQGLRLIYYSQIVNDFQKGDIAEGYSVSREKKESFPLTVTSAQKNPTAFYLCASSRDRVGTEAFFGQGTRLTVV.